The entry below describes one T cell receptor beta chain. TCRdb's copy holds only in-frame clones and misses some; the assay was immunoSEQ multiplex PCR. The sample carries approximately 100,000 clones, more than 85% recorded once. This sample is drawn from a study of T cell changes during pregnancy in multiple sclerosis. CDR1 and CDR2 from the germline V gene are SGHVS and FQNEAQ. This CDR3 is built from 16 residues. Trimming took 4 bases from V and 1 from J; bases not matched to a gene: 6. The sequence came from a female donor with multiple sclerosis, enrolled in a pregnancy study. Here the sequenced sample was peripheral blood, taken in the second trimester of pregnancy. The chain uses TRBV7-8 and TRBJ2-7; 11 positions agree with TRBD2. The DNA of the CDR3 is TGTGCCAGCAGCTCAATAACTAGCGGGAGTTCCTACGAGCAGTACTTC. Protein: CASSSITSGSSYEQYF.